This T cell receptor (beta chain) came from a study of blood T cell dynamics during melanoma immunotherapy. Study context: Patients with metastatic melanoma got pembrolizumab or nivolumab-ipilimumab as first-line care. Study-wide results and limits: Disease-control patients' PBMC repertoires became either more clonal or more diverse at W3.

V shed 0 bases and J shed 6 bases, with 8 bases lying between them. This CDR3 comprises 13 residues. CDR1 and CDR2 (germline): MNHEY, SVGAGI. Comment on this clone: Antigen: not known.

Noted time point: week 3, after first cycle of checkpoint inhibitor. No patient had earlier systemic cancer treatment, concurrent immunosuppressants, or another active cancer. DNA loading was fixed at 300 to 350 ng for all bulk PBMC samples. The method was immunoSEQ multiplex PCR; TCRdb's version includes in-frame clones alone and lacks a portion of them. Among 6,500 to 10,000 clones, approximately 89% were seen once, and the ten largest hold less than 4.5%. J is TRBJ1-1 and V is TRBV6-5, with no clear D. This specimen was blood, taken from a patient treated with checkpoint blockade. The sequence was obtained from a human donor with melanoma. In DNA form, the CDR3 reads TGTGCCAGCAGTTACTCGATTTTGGCTGAAGCTTTCTTT. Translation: CASSYSILAEAFF.